The next 22 T cell receptor beta chains were all read from a single sample in a study of T cell repertoires and HLA-DP antigens. Their cognate antigens are unknown. Profiling relied on immunoSEQ multiplex PCR, and the TCRdb table lists in-frame clones only, not all of them. The table has around 100,000 clones, approximately 92% seen once; the top ten hold around 0.3%. The specimen sequenced was CD4+ T cells from PBMCs. The source of these receptors is a young woman in good health and CMV-seronegative.

The gene calls are TRBV5-1 and TRBJ1-3; tentative D call: TRBD1 (6 bases). V was trimmed by 4 bases and J by 8 bases, leaving 13 bases between them. The CDR3 is 13 residues long. Germline V CDR1 and CDR2: SGHRS, YFSETQ. In nucleotides, the CDR3 is TGCGCCAGCAGCCGGGACAACCAACACACCATATATTTT. It translates to CASSRDNQHTIYF.

The V gene is TRBV5-6, the J gene TRBJ2-5, with 8 positions matching TRBD1. CDR1 is SGHDT and CDR2 is YYEEEE in the germline V gene. V gave up 3 bases and J gave up 5 bases; unmatched junction bases: 6. CDR3 length: 14 amino acids. The CDR3 protein is CASSSDRDAETQYF. CDR3 nucleotide sequence: TGTGCCAGCAGCTCGGACAGGGACGCCGAGACCCAGTACTTC.

This clone has just one count. J is TRBJ1-6 and V is TRBV5-1; 8 bases line up with TRBD1. CDR1 is SGHRS, CDR2 YFSETQ, per germline. The CDR3 has 14 amino acids. The trim removed 4 bases at V and 7 bases at J, leaving 4 bases unmatched. CDR3 sequence reads: CASSTGQENSPLHF. The CDR3, as DNA: TGCGCCAGCAGCACGGGACAGGAGAATTCACCCCTCCACTTT.

The rearrangement joins TRBV2 to TRBJ1-4, with TRBD1 identical over 7 bases. The CDR3 has 14 residues. Germline V gene lookup returns CDR1 SNHLY and CDR2 FYNNEI. The junction had 5 bases not matched to a gene; V was cut back by 6 bases and J by 4 bases. The DNA of the CDR3 is TGTGCCAGCAGCAAGACAGGGAATAATGAAAAACTGTTTTTT. Translation: CASSKTGNNEKLFF.

The chain couples TRBV5-5 to TRBJ2-7; D tentatively fits TRBD1 or TRBD2 (5 bases each). This CDR3 is 17 amino acids long. V shed 4 bases and J shed 0 bases, with 20 bases lying between them. The germline CDR1 and CDR2 sequences are SGHKS and YYEKEE (reference sequence). CDR3 sequence: CASSLIAGTGSSYEQYF. Written as DNA, the CDR3 is TGTGCCAGCAGCCTCATTGCTGGGACGGGCAGCTCCTACGAGCAGTACTTC.

The CDR3 DNA sequence: TGTGCCAGCTCAAGGGGTGTAGGCAATGAGCAGTTCTTC. Residues: CASSRGVGNEQFF. V gene TRBV18 combines with J gene TRBJ2-1; D perhaps matches TRBD1 (5 bases). Per the germline V gene, CDR1 is KGHSH and CDR2 is LQKENI. CDR3 length equals 13 residues. The V gene lost 5 bases and the J gene lost 6 bases, with 11 bases spanning the gap.

The table lists this clone with a count of one. The CDR3 nucleotides are TGTGCCAGCAGGGGACAGGACCTGAACTATGGCTACACCTTC. Translation: CASRGQDLNYGYTF. The chain carries TRBV2 and TRBJ1-2; 8 nucleotides match TRBD1. Germline-derived CDR1 and CDR2 are SNHLY and FYNNEI. This CDR3 is 14 amino acids long. V lost 6 bases and J lost 2; bases outside the gene matches: 5.

J is TRBJ2-2 and V is TRBV19; D is tentatively TRBD1 or TRBD2 (5 bases each). V was clipped by 6 bases and J by 2 bases, with 13 bases between them. CDR3 length: 15 amino acids. CDR1 LNHDA and CDR2 SQIVND come from the germline V gene (reference sequence). CDR3 sequence (DNA): TGTGCCAGTAGGACGGCTGGGGGTAACACCGGGGAGCTGTTTTTT. Protein: CASRTAGGNTGELFF.

The CDR3 coding sequence is TGCGCCAGCAGCTTTCAGGGGGCTCGTGAAAAACTGTTTTTT. Translation: CASSFQGAREKLFF. This sequence joins TRBV5-1 and TRBJ1-4, with 8 bases identical to TRBD1. Germline V gene sequence: CDR1 SGHRS, CDR2 YFSETQ. V shed 2 bases and J 7 bases; nucleotides not matched to a gene: 4. The CDR3 extends over 14 amino acids. The variable domain in full, with the rest retrieved from reference TRBV5-1 and TRBJ1-4, is KAGVTQTPRYLIKTRGQQVTLSCSPISGHRSVSWYQQTPGQGLQFLFEYFSETQRNKGNFPGRFSGRQFSNSRSEMNVSTLELGDSALYLCASSFQGAREKLFFGSGTQLSVL.

The CDR3 DNA sequence: TGCGCCAGCAGCCAAGATCCCTGGGGAACAGATCGTCCCGTGGGGTTTTTT. It is translated as CASSQDPWGTDRPVGFF. The rearrangement joins TRBV4-1 to TRBJ1-4; D not certain. This CDR3 is 17 amino acids long. Germline CDR1 and CDR2: MGHRA and YSYEKL. Trimming left V 0 bases short and J 16 bases short, with 27 bases between.

The rearrangement links TRBV7-9 to TRBJ1-1; D possibly corresponds to TRBD1 (5 bases). The V and J ends lost 5 bases and 5 bases respectively, with 9 bases between them. Germline assignment: CDR1 SEHNR and CDR2 FQNEAQ (reference sequence). The CDR3 totals 12 residues. The CDR3 sequence: CASSRGVTEAFF. As DNA, the CDR3 is TGTGCCAGCAGCCGAGGGGTTACTGAAGCTTTCTTT. Full variable domain (remainder filled in from reference TRBV7-9 and TRBJ1-1): DTGVSQNPRHKITKRGQNVTFRCDPISEHNRLYWYRQTLGQGPEFLTYFQNEAQLEKSRLLSDRFSAERPKGSFSTLEIQRTEQGDSAMYLCASSRGVTEAFFGQGTRLTVV.

This clone was counted a single time. This chain joins TRBV18 and TRBJ1-1; TRBD1 agrees at 7 bases. Germline loops: CDR1 KGHSH, CDR2 LQKENI. CDR3 length equals 16 residues. V trimming: 3 bases; J trimming: 4 bases; junction bases outside the gene matches: 11. DNA for the CDR3: TGTGCCAGCTCACCTCGTCAGGGGGGGGATACCACTGAAGCTTTCTTT. This sequence encodes CASSPRQGGDTTEAFF.

V is TRBV9 and J is TRBJ2-3; 9 bases line up with TRBD2. The CDR3 consists of 20 residues. J lost 3 bases, V lost 2 bases, and 19 bases had no gene match. The germline gives CDR1 SGDLS, CDR2 YYNGEE. In DNA, the CDR3 is TGTGCCAGCAGCGTGTCAAACCTCCTTGGCGGGGGGGCCGGGACAGATACGCAGTATTTT. Protein sequence: CASSVSNLLGGGAGTDTQYF.

V and J are TRBV4-2 and TRBJ1-5; D is perhaps TRBD1 (5 bases). Trimming stripped 3 bases from V and 1 base from J, with 19 bases between. The CDR3 contains 18 residues. The V gene's germline CDR1 is LGHNA and CDR2 YNFKEQ. CDR3 in amino acids: CASSQGSGGQGSNQPQHF. In DNA, the CDR3 is TGTGCCAGCAGCCAGGGCTCAGGAGGGCAGGGCAGCAATCAGCCCCAGCATTTT.

The chain links TRBV11-2 to TRBJ2-7, with 12 bases identical to TRBD2. The germline V gene encodes CDR1 SGHAT and CDR2 FQNNGV. The V segment lost 5 bases and the J segment 5 bases; nucleotides outside the gene matches: 7. The CDR3 has 15 amino acids. CDR3 protein: CASSPTSGSGHEQYF. The CDR3 DNA sequence: TGTGCCAGCAGCCCGACTAGCGGGAGCGGCCACGAGCAGTACTTC.

V usage is TRBV30 and J usage is TRBJ2-1, with 15 nucleotides matching TRBD2. The CDR3 sequence is 14 residues long. Trimming cost V 4 bases and J 10 bases; bases outside gene matches: 5. Germline V CDR1 and CDR2: GTSNPN, SVGIG (reference sequence). CDR3 residues: CAWITGLAGGEQFF. The CDR3 coding sequence is TGTGCCTGGATCACGGGACTAGCGGGAGGCGAGCAGTTCTTC.

The J gene is TRBJ2-7, the V gene TRBV2; TRBD1 matches 11 bases. V lost 5 bases and J lost 2; bases outside the gene matches: 2. Per the germline V gene, CDR1 is SNHLY and CDR2 is FYNNEI. The CDR3 is made up of 14 amino acids. CDR3: CASSWTGGTYEQYV. CDR3 coding DNA: TGTGCCAGCAGTTGGACAGGGGGCACCTACGAGCAGTACGTC.

The chain is built from TRBV5-1 and TRBJ2-1, with 7 bases fitting TRBD1. The CDR3 sequence is 14 residues long. The V gene end was trimmed by 2 bases and the J gene end by 2 bases; junction bases not matched to a gene: 1. CDR1 and CDR2 from the germline V gene are SGHRS and YFSETQ. The chain's CDR3 is CASSFGQAYNEQFF. In DNA form, the CDR3 reads TGCGCCAGCAGCTTCGGACAGGCCTACAATGAGCAGTTCTTC.

The chain employs TRBV15 and TRBJ2-1, with no clear D. The germline gives CDR1 LNHNV, CDR2 YYDKDF (reference sequence). Trimming removed 5 bases from V and 7 bases from J, with 9 bases in between. CDR3 length equals 12 residues. CDR3 sequence: CATSVGRNEQFF. The CDR3 DNA is TGTGCCACCAGCGTAGGGCGTAATGAGCAGTTCTTC.

The CDR3 sequence is CASSPPRTGETEAFF. CDR3 bases: TGTGCCAGCTCACCCCCCCGGACAGGGGAAACTGAAGCTTTCTTT. V gene TRBV18 combines with J gene TRBJ1-1; 9 nucleotides match TRBD1. Germline V gives CDR1 KGHSH, CDR2 LQKENI. The CDR3 loop spans 15 amino acids. The J segment lost 5 bases and the V segment lost 3 bases, leaving 7 bases of the junction unmatched. Using reference TRBV18 and TRBJ1-1 for the parts outside the CDR3, the full variable domain is NAGVMQNPRHLVRRRGQEARLRCSPMKGHSHVYWYRQLPEEGLKFMVYLQKENIIDESGMPKERFSAEFPKEGPSILRIQQVVRGDSAAYFCASSPPRTGETEAFFGQGTRLTVV.

The chain joins TRBV4-1 to TRBJ2-7; D is possibly TRBD1 (6 bases). V lost 0 bases to trimming and J lost 2 bases, with 14 bases between them. CDR3 length equals 16 residues. Germline V CDR1 and CDR2: MGHRA, YSYEKL. The chain's CDR3 is CASSQDARTAAYEQYF. Here the CDR3 DNA reads TGCGCCAGCAGCCAAGATGCTAGGACAGCCGCCTACGAGCAGTACTTC.

The genes are TRBV30 and TRBJ1-4; 7 nucleotides match TRBD1. Trimming took 6 bases from V and 11 from J; bases not matched to a gene: 21. The CDR3 contains 16 residues. Germline V gives CDR1 GTSNPN, CDR2 SVGIG (reference sequence). CDR3 DNA sequence: TGTGCCTGCCTGATGACGGCCCAGATCAGGGGGGGGAAACTGTTTTTT. Protein product: CACLMTAQIRGGKLFF.